This T cell receptor (beta chain) derives from a study of T cells in Graves' hyperthyroidism and ophthalmopathy. CDR1 and CDR2 from the germline V gene are SGDLS and YYNGEE. The CDR3 consists of 17 residues. With 0 bases removed from V and 0 bases from J, the gap between germline ends came to 13 bases. Amplified regions were TCR beta CDR3 sequences from RNA transcripts. The HTBI set primed first-round TCR CDR3 RT-PCR. From the multiplex PCR reads, TCRdb called clonotypes with MiXCR, one entry per CDR3 protein. This repertoire shows about 660,000 distinct CDR3 sequences, nearly 45% found once; its top ten account for approximately 6.8%. Criteria for exclusion of patients were uncontrolled infection, other autoimmune disease, pregnancy or lactation.

V gene TRBV9 combines with J gene TRBJ1-5; D not resolved. This clonotype originated in an adult man with Graves' disease, either hyperthyroidism or ophthalmopathy (not recorded which). Sequenced input: peripheral blood or thyroid tissue (not recorded which). The DNA of the CDR3 is TGTGCCAGCAGCGTAGGAGTCGGGCAGTATAGCAATCAGCCCCAGCATTTT. Amino acids: CASSVGVGQYSNQPQHF.